The 2 T cell receptor beta chains given below trace back to one sample, sequenced in a study of blood T cell repertoires in COVID-19. The table came from immunoSEQ multiplex PCR; TCRdb's copy has only in-frame clones and leaves some out. The sample consists of roughly 250,000 clones, approximately 90% of them appearing once. Material for sequencing was PBMCs or T cells enriched from blood (not recorded which). These receptor sequences come from a man aged 50 to 60 who had been exposed to COVID-19.

The chain recombines TRBV19 with TRBJ2-1; 7 bases fit TRBD2. Per germline, CDR1 LNHDA and CDR2 SQIVND (reference sequence). Trimming took 2 bases from V and 2 from J; bases not matched to a gene: 6. The CDR3 covers 16 residues. This CDR3 is CASSIPRERAYNEQFF. CDR3 coding DNA: TGTGCCAGTAGTATACCGCGGGAGAGGGCCTACAATGAGCAGTTCTTC.

The CDR3 DNA reads TGTGCCAGCAACCGCCGAGGGACTGAAGCTTTCTTT. The encoded protein is CASNRRGTEAFF. The chain carries TRBV5-4 and TRBJ1-1; no firm D call. CDR1 and CDR2 from the germline V gene are SGHNT and YYREEE (reference sequence). Between the trimmed V and J ends, which lost 6 bases and 5 bases, there was a span of 11 bases. The CDR3 length is 12 residues.